This TCR beta chain was sequenced during a study of molecular identifiers for immune sequencing clone quantification. This clonotype was seen a few times. Its antigen is not identified. The junction differs from germline at one of its ends, possibly a read error. TCRdb fed the PCR reads into MiXCR, producing one record per CDR3 protein. The sample lists around 480,000 distinct CDR3 sequences; 25% were seen once. Each library that profiled naive CD8 cells came from roughly 20,000 to 1,000,000 sorted cells with 10%, 30% or 50% RNA. Overall study findings and caveats: Clones above 20 RNA copies contained over 99% of effector molecules but under 1% of naive ones.

The sample comprised naive CD8+ T cells from blood, with Jurkat cell RNA spiked in. Subset given: FACS-sorted CD8+CD4-CCR7+CD45RA+ naive T cells. This TCR derives from a human donor in good health. Some libraries in this study had Jurkat cell RNA spiked in.

The CDR3 loop is CASSQASTTGEQHF. CDR3 nucleotide sequence: TGTGCCAGCAGCCAGGCCTCGACTACGGGAGAGCAGCACTTC. The V call is TRBV7-2, the J call TRBJ2-7, with D possibly matching TRBD2 (6 bases). The CDR3 loop spans 14 amino acids. The germline V gene has CDR1 SGHTA and CDR2 FQGNSA.